Following are 2 T cell receptor beta chains from one sample sequenced in a study of early T cells in non-severe SARS-CoV-2 infection. TCRdb itself ran the 5' RACE reads through MiXCR, one entry per CDR3 protein. The table shows 80,000 or so distinct CDR3 sequences, with about 14% occurring only once. Sequenced: whole blood. These receptors all come from an adult who was a healthcare worker with PCR-confirmed SARS-CoV-2 infection or an uninfected control (not recorded which).

This clonotype was seen a handful of times. J is TRBJ1-2 and V is TRBV25-1; D perhaps matches TRBD1 (6 bases). The CDR3 is 14 residues long. V gave up 4 bases and J gave up 7 bases, with 16 bases separating them. The germline V gene has CDR1 MGHDK and CDR2 SYGVNS. The CDR3 nucleotides read TGTGCCAGCAGTGCCTCCCGGACAGCTTCTGGCTACACCTTC. Protein sequence: CASSASRTASGYTF.

V usage is TRBV20-1 and J usage is TRBJ2-7, with TRBD2 identical over 8 bases. CDR3 length: 16 residues. From germline, CDR1 is DFQATT and CDR2 SNEGSKA (reference sequence). V dropped 5 bases and J dropped 2; count of bases not matched to a gene: 14. The CDR3 region is CSAPPLAGSSPYEQYF. For the CDR3, the DNA is TGCAGTGCTCCCCCCTTAGCGGGGAGTTCTCCCTACGAGCAGTACTTC.